This T cell receptor (beta chain) was sequenced during a study of T cells in localized non-small cell lung cancer. Study conclusions and caveats: Of the top 100 tumor clones, median around 60 were in adjacent lung, approximately 28 among its top 100. There was higher T cell clonality in uninvolved adjacent lung than in tumor, and it was highest there.

In regard to this clone: What it recognizes is unknown.

Germline values: CDR1 SGHKS, CDR2 YYEKEE (reference sequence). The CDR3 extends over 16 amino acids. Trimming took 4 bases from V and 0 from J, leaving 14 bases between them. The protocol was immunoSEQ multiplex PCR, while the TCRdb copy is restricted to in-frame clones and leaves out a portion. The top ten hold roughly 4% of the sample, which has roughly 30,000 clones, around 93% seen once. The clonotype originates from a woman aged 35-70 years with stage III lung adenocarcinoma. The chain uses TRBV5-5 and TRBJ1-3; the D is unclear. Sequenced here: peripheral blood mononuclear cells, sampled before any cancer treatment. In nucleotides, the CDR3 is TGTGCCAGCAGCGGCTTAACACTCGACTCTGGAAACACCATATATTTT. Translation gives CASSGLTLDSGNTIYF.